These 22 T cell receptor beta chains were sequenced from one sample in a study of blood T cells in healthy people across ages. Together with a sample-barcoded 5' primer, a J-beta primer mix was included in a second PCR lasting about 7 to 12 cycles. TCRdb fed the 5' RACE reads into MiXCR, producing one record per CDR3 protein. The sample comprises fewer than 1.5 million distinct CDR3 sequences, roughly 45% of which are singletons, and approximately 7.9% rests with the top ten. Source material: blood. These receptors all stem from a woman aged 18 to 35 in good health.

The rearrangement links TRBV11-2 to TRBJ2-7; possible D gene TRBD1, 6 bases. CDR3 length equals 15 residues. CDR1 and CDR2 (germline): SGHAT, FQNNGV. V was cut by 4 bases and J by 5 bases, with 18 bases left in between. The CDR3 sequence is CASSSNHRDFDEQYF. The CDR3 DNA is TGTGCCAGCAGCTCAAACCACAGGGATTTCGACGAGCAGTACTTC.

This clonotype was seen only a few times. The chain combines TRBV12-3 or TRBV12-4 with TRBJ2-1; 9 bases fit TRBD2. Trimming removed 4 bases from V and 8 bases from J; junction bases left unmatched: 6. The CDR3 loop spans 14 amino acids. The CDR3 loop is CASSWSGGSYEQFF. CDR3 coding DNA: TGTGCCAGCAGTTGGAGCGGGGGGTCTTATGAGCAGTTCTTC.

This clonotype was observed a handful of times. The chain employs TRBV20-1 and TRBJ1-1; D possibly corresponds to TRBD1 (5 bases). The CDR3 length is 15 residues. In germline, CDR1 is DFQATT, CDR2 SNEGSKA (reference sequence). Trimming removed 1 base at V and 1 base at J, with 13 bases between. The CDR3 bases are TGCAGTGCTAGAGCGTACGGGGGTAGGAACACTGAAGCTTTCTTT. This sequence encodes CSARAYGGRNTEAFF.

V usage is TRBV29-1 and J usage is TRBJ2-2, with 7 bases fitting TRBD1. Germline CDR1 is SQVTM and CDR2 is ANQGSEA. Germline trimming cut 5 bases from V and 2 bases from J; bases unmatched to any gene: 5. The CDR3 spans 14 residues. The CDR3 protein is CSVRGRVNTGELFF. The DNA for the CDR3 is TGCAGCGTTAGGGGGCGGGTAAACACCGGGGAGCTGTTTTTT.

V usage is TRBV11-2 and J usage is TRBJ2-3; D not certain. This CDR3 comprises 14 residues. Trimming shortened V by 6 bases and J by 4 bases, and 14 bases separated the two germline ends. Per the germline V gene, CDR1 is SGHAT and CDR2 is FQNNGV. In DNA, the CDR3 is TGTGCCAGCAGTACCCACCGTAAGGCAGATACGCAGTATTTT. It is translated as CASSTHRKADTQYF.

The V and J genes are TRBV5-1 and TRBJ2-7, with TRBD2 identical over 10 bases. The germline gives CDR1 SGHRS, CDR2 YFSETQ. The J segment lost 6 bases and the V segment lost 4 bases, leaving 10 bases of the junction unmatched. The CDR3 extends over 15 amino acids. The chain's CDR3 is CASSPRDSGGFEQYF. The CDR3 bases are TGCGCCAGCAGCCCGCGGGATAGCGGGGGGTTCGAGCAGTACTTC.

The rearrangement links TRBV29-1 to TRBJ2-3; D tentatively reads TRBD1 or TRBD2 (5 bases each). Trimming pared 3 bases from V and 1 base from J, leaving 8 bases between. The CDR3 totals 13 residues. Germline V gives CDR1 SQVTM, CDR2 ANQGSEA. This chain's CDR3 is CSVEGVRTDTQYF. The CDR3 coding sequence is TGCAGCGTTGAGGGGGTACGCACAGATACGCAGTATTTT.

The chain couples TRBV30 to TRBJ1-5; D is unclear. The V gene's germline CDR1 is GTSNPN and CDR2 SVGIG (reference sequence). The CDR3 sequence is 16 residues long. The V and J ends lost 1 base and 10 bases respectively, with 23 bases between them. The CDR3 region is CAWSGDLTDPTRPQHF. In DNA form, the CDR3 reads TGTGCCTGGAGTGGGGATTTGACGGACCCAACAAGACCCCAGCATTTT.

The rearrangement links TRBV10-3 to TRBJ2-1, with 15 bases fitting TRBD2. The J call is doubtful: the DNA matches TRBJ2-7 better. There are 16 residues in the CDR3. Looked up from germline, CDR1 is ENHRY and CDR2 is SYGVKD. The CDR3, as DNA: TGTGCCATCAGTTCGGGACTAGCGGGAGGTCCCTACGAGCAGTACTTC. Translation gives CAISSGLAGGPYEQYF.

The genes are TRBV5-1 and TRBJ2-5; D may be TRBD1 or TRBD2 (6 bases each). CDR1 SGHRS and CDR2 YFSETQ come from the germline V gene. Trimming removed 4 bases at V and 5 bases at J, with 15 bases between. This CDR3 is 14 amino acids long. This chain's CDR3 is CASSPDWGAETQYF. CDR3 nucleotides: TGCGCCAGCAGCCCCGACTGGGGGGCGGAGACCCAGTACTTC.

The gene calls are TRBV5-1 and TRBJ2-3; D remains ambiguous. This CDR3 contains 15 residues. The V end lost 0 bases, the J end lost 1 base, and 9 bases lay between the germline ends. Germline values: CDR1 SGHRS, CDR2 YFSETQ. CDR3 coding DNA: TGCGCCAGCAGCTTGGCCATTGGAGGCACAGATACGCAGTATTTT. It yields the protein CASSLAIGGTDTQYF.

The chain employs TRBV10-3 and TRBJ1-4, with 9 bases matching TRBD1. The CDR3 covers 13 residues. CDR1 is ENHRY, CDR2 SYGVKD, per germline. The trim removed 6 bases at V and 8 bases at J, leaving 4 bases unmatched. The CDR3, as DNA: TGTGCCATCAGGGGACAGGGTAGCGAAAAACTGTTTTTT. As protein: CAIRGQGSEKLFF.

The rearrangement links TRBV5-1 to TRBJ2-3; TRBD1 agrees at 10 bases. CDR3 length: 15 amino acids. CDR1 and CDR2 from the germline V gene are SGHRS and YFSETQ. Losses at the gene ends were 3 bases for V and 5 bases for J; bases not matched to a gene: 6. The CDR3 reads CASSYRTGGEDTQYF. CDR3 nucleotides: TGCGCCAGCAGCTACCGGACAGGGGGGGAAGATACGCAGTATTTT. Full variable domain (rest looked up from reference TRBV5-1 and TRBJ2-3): KAGVTQTPRYLIKTRGQQVTLSCSPISGHRSVSWYQQTPGQGLQFLFEYFSETQRNKGNFPGRFSGRQFSNSRSEMNVSTLELGDSALYLCASSYRTGGEDTQYFGPGTRLTVL.

The chain recombines TRBV13 with TRBJ2-4, with 8 bases fitting TRBD2. Germline assignment: CDR1 PRHDT and CDR2 FYEKMQ (reference sequence). CDR3 length: 13 residues. The J segment lost 9 bases and the V segment lost 0 bases, leaving 1 base of the junction unmatched. This chain's CDR3 is CASSLGAGGIQYF. The CDR3 DNA reads TGTGCCAGCAGCTTAGGGGCGGGGGGCATTCAGTACTTC.

The chain carries TRBV3-1 and TRBJ1-5, with a weak D call TRBD1 (5 bases). The CDR3 covers 13 residues. The V gene's germline CDR1 is LGHDT and CDR2 YNNKEL (reference sequence). V was cut by 4 bases and J by 5 bases, with 9 bases left in between. The CDR3 DNA is TGTGCCAGCAGCCGGGGGGGAGATCAGCCCCAGCATTTT. It translates to CASSRGGDQPQHF.

The CDR3 here is CASSPLADSTDTQYF. In nucleotides, the CDR3 is TGTGCCAGCTCACCCCTAGCGGACAGCACAGATACGCAGTATTTT. This sequence joins TRBV18 and TRBJ2-3, with TRBD2 matching over 7 bases. CDR1 KGHSH and CDR2 LQKENI come from the germline V gene. This CDR3 spans 15 amino acids. Unmatched junction bases numbered 3, after V lost 3 bases and J lost 0 bases.

The sample holds a few counts of this clonotype. The CDR3 loop is CASRRDRGSGEQYF. The CDR3 DNA reads TGTGCCAGCAGACGCGACAGGGGCTCGGGCGAGCAGTACTTC. The gene calls are TRBV6-5 and TRBJ2-7; 8 bases align to TRBD1. Germline V gives CDR1 MNHEY, CDR2 SVGAGI. This CDR3 has 14 residues. V shed 6 bases and J 6 bases; nucleotides not matched to a gene: 10.

The rearrangement joins TRBV10-3 to TRBJ2-5; 9 nucleotides align to TRBD2. The J call may be in error: the DNA end matches TRBJ2-7 better. From germline, CDR1 is ENHRY and CDR2 SYGVKD. This CDR3 region has 19 residues. CDR3 sequence: CAISEGVAGDRLWAHEQYF. For the CDR3, the DNA is TGTGCCATCAGTGAGGGGGTAGCGGGAGACAGATTATGGGCCCACGAGCAGTACTTC.

The chain recombines TRBV12-3 or TRBV12-4 with TRBJ1-2; TRBD1 matches at 7 bases. The CDR3 runs 18 residues. The V segment lost 1 base and the J segment 1 base; nucleotides outside the gene matches: 12. The CDR3 sequence is CASSLVLRPQGFNYGYTF. The DNA of the CDR3 is TGTGCCAGCAGTTTAGTGCTCAGGCCACAGGGGTTTAACTATGGCTACACCTTC.

The rearrangement joins TRBV27 to TRBJ1-3; D perhaps matches TRBD1 (6 bases). Trimming removed 5 bases at V and 0 bases at J, with 11 bases between. Germline CDR1 is MNHEY and CDR2 is SMNVEV (reference sequence). The CDR3 spans 15 residues. The CDR3 DNA is TGTGCCAGCAGTATACAGGGCGTCTCTGGAAACACCATATATTTT. Protein: CASSIQGVSGNTIYF.

This clonotype was picked up a small number of times. The chain couples TRBV27 to TRBJ2-1, with D hard to call. The CDR3 has 12 residues. V was trimmed by 4 bases and J by 10 bases, leaving 11 bases between them. Per germline, CDR1 MNHEY and CDR2 SMNVEV (reference sequence). CDR3 loop: CASSSGGREQFF. The CDR3 bases are TGTGCCAGCAGTTCCGGTGGCCGGGAGCAGTTCTTC.

The chain uses TRBV18 and TRBJ1-6; 8 positions agree with TRBD1. The CDR3 extends over 17 amino acids. V lost 0 bases and J lost 7; bases outside the gene matches: 8. CDR1 and CDR2 from the germline V gene are KGHSH and LQKENI. DNA for the CDR3: TGTGCCAGCTCACCACCGGAGGACAGGGCTTGGAATTCACCCCTCCACTTT. Protein sequence: CASSPPEDRAWNSPLHF.